The 25 T cell receptor beta chains in this list originate from one sample, sequenced in a study of T-cell memory formation after mild COVID-19. TCRdb called the 5' RACE reads again in MiXCR, with one record for every CDR3 protein. This sample carries under 300,000 distinct CDR3 sequences, under 20% of them seen once, and the ten largest clones take roughly 23%. Sequenced input: PBMCs or a T cell subset sorted from them (not recorded which). The source of these receptors is a man younger than 30 who had mild COVID-19 (a few samples of this study predate the infection). Cell type and time point are not known.

The table lists this clonotype with a few counts. V gene TRBV6-6 combines with J gene TRBJ2-7; perhaps TRBD1 as D (6 bases). Germline V CDR1 and CDR2: MNHNY, SVGAGI (reference sequence). This CDR3 is 16 amino acids long. V was cut by 0 bases and J by 2 bases, with 14 bases left in between. The CDR3 DNA is TGTGCCAGCAGTTACTCCGGACAGACACTTACCTACGAGCAGTACGTC. The encoded protein is CASSYSGQTLTYEQYV.

This sequence joins TRBV7-6 and TRBJ2-1; D could derive from TRBD1 or TRBD2 (5 bases each). The germline V gene encodes CDR1 SGHVS and CDR2 FNYEAQ. V was shortened by 5 bases and J by 9 bases, with 20 bases between the two germline ends. The CDR3 covers 15 residues. The DNA of the CDR3 is TGTGCCAGCAGCGCCGGGGCCAGGGCTTTTGGTGAGCAGTTCTTC. Protein sequence: CASSAGARAFGEQFF.

This clonotype was picked up a small number of times. V usage is TRBV12-3 or TRBV12-4 and J usage is TRBJ1-1; D may be TRBD1 (5 bases). Trimming stripped 5 bases from V and 4 bases from J, with 17 bases between. The CDR3 is made up of 15 amino acids. The CDR3, as DNA: TGTGCCAGCAGTGCCCAGCCGCAGGGACGCACTGAAGCTTTCTTT. Its protein is CASSAQPQGRTEAFF.

This clonotype came up a few times. The V and J genes are TRBV12-3 or TRBV12-4 and TRBJ2-1; weak D call: TRBD2 (6 bases). Trimming removed 6 bases from V and 10 bases from J, with 19 bases in between. The CDR3 is 14 residues long. The chain's CDR3 is CASRNGREAMEQFF. CDR3 bases: TGTGCCAGCAGAAATGGAAGGGAGGCGATGGAGCAGTTCTTC.

The chain couples TRBV20-1 to TRBJ1-5; the D is unclear. CDR3 size: 13 residues. Per germline, CDR1 DFQATT and CDR2 SNEGSKA (reference sequence). Between the trimmed V and J ends, which lost 6 bases and 7 bases, there was a span of 16 bases. The CDR3 nucleotides are TGCAGTGCACAGTGGTTGATCGGACAGCCCCAGCATTTT. The encoded protein is CSAQWLIGQPQHF.

This clonotype was seen at least ten times. The J gene is TRBJ2-3, the V gene TRBV5-5; weak D call: TRBD2 (6 bases). The CDR3 spans 15 residues. The V end was cut by 0 bases, the J end by 4 bases, with 12 bases between. Germline loops: CDR1 SGHKS, CDR2 YYEKEE (reference sequence). CDR3 DNA sequence: TGTGCCAGCAGCTTGGTCAGCGGGTCCGCAGATACGCAGTATTTT. Its protein is CASSLVSGSADTQYF.

The J gene is TRBJ2-1, the V gene TRBV11-2; the D gene is possibly TRBD1 (6 bases). The germline gives CDR1 SGHAT, CDR2 FQNNGV. Trimming took 5 bases from V and 7 from J, leaving 12 bases between them. The CDR3 is made up of 13 amino acids. The CDR3 loop reads CASSTQRGNEQFF. DNA of the CDR3: TGTGCCAGCAGCACGCAGAGGGGGAATGAGCAGTTCTTC.

V gene TRBV7-6 combines with J gene TRBJ2-7, with TRBD1 matching over 8 bases. This CDR3 region has 15 residues. Germline loops: CDR1 SGHVS, CDR2 FNYEAQ. After removal of 5 bases from V and 3 bases from J, the junction contained 9 bases not matched to a gene. The CDR3: CASSALQGGGYEQYV. In DNA form, the CDR3 reads TGTGCCAGCAGCGCGCTACAGGGGGGCGGCTACGAGCAGTACGTC.

V usage is TRBV11-2 and J usage is TRBJ2-3; a possible D gene is TRBD2 (5 bases). V lost 5 bases, J lost 4 bases, and 19 bases lay in between. The germline V gene has CDR1 SGHAT and CDR2 FQNNGV. The CDR3 is 16 amino acids. The CDR3 loop is CASSILAGGRADTQYF. For the CDR3, the DNA is TGTGCCAGCAGCATATTAGCTGGAGGTAGGGCAGATACGCAGTATTTT.

This clonotype was detected a few times. The rearrangement uses TRBV6-4 and TRBJ1-3; D is unresolved. Germline V CDR1 and CDR2: MRHNA, SNTAGT. CDR3 length equals 12 residues. Deletions cut 9 bases from V and 5 bases from J, with 11 bases between. The CDR3 DNA follows: TGTGCCAGTAGTCGGGCTAGAAACACCATATATTTT. Translating gives CASSRARNTIYF.

This clonotype has at least ten counts. The chain employs TRBV4-2 and TRBJ2-3, with TRBD2 matching 8 bases. The trim removed 0 bases at V and 5 bases at J, leaving 13 bases unmatched. The CDR3 consists of 18 residues. From germline, CDR1 is LGHNA and CDR2 YNFKEQ. The CDR3 loop reads CASSQDVVGLGIQDTQYF. CDR3 DNA sequence: TGTGCCAGCAGCCAAGATGTTGTGGGACTAGGTATTCAAGATACGCAGTATTTT.

The chain uses TRBV6-1 and TRBJ2-3, with TRBD2 identical over 8 bases. The germline gives CDR1 MNHNS, CDR2 SASEGT. Trimming cost V 1 base and J 0 bases; bases outside gene matches: 6. CDR3 length equals 17 residues. In nucleotides, the CDR3 is TGTGCCAGCAGTGAAGGGTTGGGCGGGGGGAGCACAGATACGCAGTATTTT. It is translated as CASSEGLGGGSTDTQYF.

This clonotype was recorded a few times. The rearrangement uses TRBV5-5 and TRBJ1-4; D gene uncertain. In germline, CDR1 is SGHKS, CDR2 YYEKEE (reference sequence). The CDR3 covers 16 residues. Trimming left V 5 bases short and J 0 bases short, with 14 bases between. The CDR3 nucleotides read TGTGCCAGCAGATCGCACAGAGTCTCAACTAATGAAAAACTGTTTTTT. This codes for CASRSHRVSTNEKLFF.

This clonotype was observed a few times. The chain joins TRBV4-3 to TRBJ2-5; D not resolved. The CDR3 has 13 residues. Deletions cut 0 bases from V and 9 bases from J, with 11 bases between. Germline values: CDR1 LGHNA, CDR2 YSLEER. This chain's CDR3 is CASSQDQQSAQYF. CDR3 bases: TGCGCCAGCAGCCAAGATCAGCAGAGCGCCCAGTACTTC.

The chain is built from TRBV29-1 and TRBJ2-2; 8 nucleotides match TRBD1. The CDR3 runs 15 residues. CDR1 is SQVTM, CDR2 ANQGSEA, per germline. V lost 6 bases and J lost 7; bases outside the gene matches: 13. The DNA for the CDR3 is TGCAGCGTGGGGACAGGATGGGGTATGGGCGGGGAGCTGTTTTTT. Translation: CSVGTGWGMGGELFF.

This clonotype was detected only a few times. The chain combines TRBV1 with TRBJ1-5; TRBD1, the table's D call, was not compared with the DNA. TRBV1 is marked as a pseudogene. There are 14 residues in the CDR3. In nucleotides, the CDR3 is TGCACCAGGGACCGGGACAGTAGCAATCAGCCCCAGCATTTT. This sequence encodes CTRDRDSSNQPQHF.

This clonotype was counted at least ten times. The chain is built from TRBV10-2 and TRBJ1-1; D is uncertain. With 3 bases removed from V and 4 bases from J, the gap between germline ends came to 9 bases. This CDR3 comprises 13 residues. CDR1 is WSHSY, CDR2 SAAADI, per germline. The CDR3 loop reads CASSDAGLTEAFF. CDR3 bases: TGCGCCAGCAGTGATGCAGGCCTCACTGAAGCTTTCTTT.

The V and J genes are TRBV6-6 and TRBJ2-1; the match to TRBD2 covers 7 bases. Trimming at V came to 0 bases and at J to 0 bases, leaving 2 bases not matched to a gene. Germline CDR1 MNHNY, CDR2 SVGAGI (reference sequence). The CDR3 is 16 residues long. The CDR3 DNA follows: TGTGCCAGCAGTTACTCCCGCGGGAGCTCCTACAATGAGCAGTTCTTC. Amino acid sequence: CASSYSRGSSYNEQFF.

The V and J genes are TRBV4-1 and TRBJ2-7; tentatively, D is TRBD1 or TRBD2 (5 bases each). CDR1 and CDR2 (germline): MGHRA, YSYEKL. Trimming pared 8 bases from V and 6 bases from J, leaving 20 bases between. There are 14 residues in the CDR3. CDR3 coding DNA: TGCGCCAGCGGACCTACGACCGGGACGAGCGAGCAGTACGTC. Encoded protein: CASGPTTGTSEQYV.

This chain joins TRBV28 and TRBJ1-4; D is unclear. Trimming left V 5 bases short and J 7 bases short, with 11 bases between. Germline values: CDR1 MDHEN, CDR2 SYDVKM. The CDR3 totals 13 residues. The CDR3 reads CASSPSGSEKLFF. The DNA of the CDR3 is TGTGCCAGCAGTCCCTCCGGGAGTGAAAAACTGTTTTTT. The variable domain in full, with the rest retrieved from reference TRBV28 and TRBJ1-4, is DVKVTQSSRYLVKRTGEKVFLECVQDMDHENMFWYRQDPGLGLRLIYFSYDVKMKEKGDIPEGYSVSREKKERFSLILESASTNQTSMYLCASSPSGSEKLFFGSGTQLSVL.

This clonotype has more than one count but fewer than ten. The chain couples TRBV5-4 to TRBJ2-3; 9 bases agree with TRBD2. The V segment lost 4 bases and the J segment 2 bases; nucleotides outside the gene matches: 8. CDR3 length equals 16 residues. CDR1 is SGHNT and CDR2 is YYREEE in the germline V gene (reference sequence). The CDR3 bases are TGTGCCAGCAGCCAGGTGGCGGGGGGGATCACAGATACGCAGTATTTT. This sequence encodes CASSQVAGGITDTQYF.

The chain carries TRBV29-1 and TRBJ2-7; TRBD1 might be the D (5 bases). V was cut by 3 bases and J by 5 bases, with 11 bases left in between. The length of the CDR3 is 12 residues. CDR1 and CDR2 from the germline V gene are SQVTM and ANQGSEA. CDR3 protein: CSVDLGVDEQYF. The DNA for the CDR3 is TGCAGCGTTGACCTAGGGGTGGACGAGCAGTACTTC.

This chain links TRBV6-5 with TRBJ2-4, with a possible D match to TRBD1 (5 bases). Trimming shortened V by 6 bases and J by 9 bases, and 18 bases separated the two germline ends. Germline values: CDR1 MNHEY, CDR2 SVGAGI. There are 14 residues in the CDR3. The CDR3 DNA is TGTGCCAGCAGACCCCCCGGGCAGGGTGGCATTCAGTACTTC. Translation gives CASRPPGQGGIQYF.

There are a few counts of this clonotype. This sequence joins TRBV10-3 and TRBJ1-5; D is perhaps TRBD1 (6 bases). The CDR3 extends over 13 amino acids. CDR1 is ENHRY and CDR2 is SYGVKD in the germline V gene. Between the trimmed V and J ends, which lost 3 bases and 7 bases, there was a span of 10 bases. CDR3 in amino acids: CAISDDGTQPQHF. The CDR3 DNA follows: TGTGCCATCAGTGATGACGGGACACAGCCCCAGCATTTT.

With respect to this clonotype: At one of its ends the junction is not consistent with the germline gene, which may arise from a read error. CDR3: CASRVEGANTGELFF. The CDR3 nucleotides are TGTGCCAGCCGCGTGGAGGGGGCTAACACCGGGGAGCTGTTTTTT. The V call is TRBV9, the J call TRBJ2-2; a weak D match, TRBD1 (7 bases). CDR1 SGDLS and CDR2 YYNGEE come from the germline V gene. The CDR3 runs 15 residues.